This TCR beta chain was sequenced during a study of cytomegalovirus exposure and HLA in healthy donors. With 60 Vbeta and 13 Jbeta primers, the PCR was carried out. Libraries were prepared by immunoSEQ multiplex PCR; TCRdb keeps only in-frame clonotypes and omits some of them. This listing includes approximately 200,000 clones. Input material: PBMCs. The receptor was derived from a boy younger than 18 in good health and CMV-seronegative.

The CDR3 coding sequence is TGTGCCAGCAGCCAACGGACTAGCGGGGGGTACGAGCAGTACTTC. Protein product: CASSQRTSGGYEQYF. The chain employs TRBV4-2 and TRBJ2-7; TRBD2 matches at 14 bases. The CDR3 has 15 amino acids. Germline V CDR1 and CDR2: LGHNA, YNFKEQ. With V trimmed by 2 bases and J by 4 bases, 1 base remained unmatched.